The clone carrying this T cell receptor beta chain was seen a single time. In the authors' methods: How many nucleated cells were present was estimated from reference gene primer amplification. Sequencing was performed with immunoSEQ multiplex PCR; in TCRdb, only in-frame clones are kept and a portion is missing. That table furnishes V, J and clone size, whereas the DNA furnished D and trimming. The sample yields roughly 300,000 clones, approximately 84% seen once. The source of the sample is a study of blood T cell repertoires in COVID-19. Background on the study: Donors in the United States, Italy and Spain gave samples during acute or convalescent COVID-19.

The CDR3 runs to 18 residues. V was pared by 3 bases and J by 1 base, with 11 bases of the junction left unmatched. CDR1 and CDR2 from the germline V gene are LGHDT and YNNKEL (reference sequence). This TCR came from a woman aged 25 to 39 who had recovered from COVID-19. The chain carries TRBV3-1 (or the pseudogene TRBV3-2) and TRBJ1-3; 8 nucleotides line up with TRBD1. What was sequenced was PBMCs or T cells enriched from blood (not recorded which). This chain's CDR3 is CASSHTRGRGLSGNTIYF. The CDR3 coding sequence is TGTGCCAGCAGCCATACCAGGGGCAGGGGGCTATCTGGAAACACCATATATTTT.